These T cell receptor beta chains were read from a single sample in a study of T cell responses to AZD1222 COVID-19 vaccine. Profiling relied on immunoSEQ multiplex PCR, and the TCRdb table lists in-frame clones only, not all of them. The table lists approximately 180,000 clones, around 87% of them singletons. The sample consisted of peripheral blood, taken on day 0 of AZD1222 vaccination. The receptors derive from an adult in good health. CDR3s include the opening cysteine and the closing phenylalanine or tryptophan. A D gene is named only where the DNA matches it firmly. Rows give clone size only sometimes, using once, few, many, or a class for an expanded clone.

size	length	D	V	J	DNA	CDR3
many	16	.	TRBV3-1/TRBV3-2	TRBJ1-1	TGTGCCAGCAGCGCCGGGGGGTTTGGTGGGAACACTGAAGCTTTCTTT	CASSAGGFGGNTEAFF
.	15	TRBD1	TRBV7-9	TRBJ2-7	TGTGCCAGCAGCTTAGCCGGGACAGGGCCAAGGGGGCAGTACTTC	CASSLAGTGPRGQYF
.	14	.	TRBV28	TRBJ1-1	TGTGCCAGCAGCCTTGCGGGGGGGAACACTGAAGCTTTCTTT	CASSLAGGNTEAFF
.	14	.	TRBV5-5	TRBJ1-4	TGTGCCAGCAGCCCCGGGGCAACTAATGAAAAACTGTTTTTT	CASSPGATNEKLFF
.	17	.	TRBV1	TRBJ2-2	TGCACCAGCAGCCAAGATAAACTAGGGGGGAAAACCGGGGAGCTGTTTTTT	CTSSQDKLGGKTGELFF
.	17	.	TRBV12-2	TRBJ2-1	TGTGCAAGTCGTTATACCGGGACAGGAGAAACCTACAATGAGCAGTTCTTC	CASRYTGTGETYNEQFF
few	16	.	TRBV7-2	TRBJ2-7	TGTGCCAGCAGCTTAAATCCGGCAGGGAGCTCCTACGAGCAGTACTTC	CASSLNPAGSSYEQYF
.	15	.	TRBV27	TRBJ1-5	TGTGCCAGCAGGGCACAGGGCGGGCGCAATCAGCCCCAGCATTTT	CASRAQGGRNQPQHF
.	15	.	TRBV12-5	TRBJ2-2	TGTGCTAGTGGTGGAACGGGAGTATGGACCGGGGAGCTGTTTTTT	CASGGTGVWTGELFF
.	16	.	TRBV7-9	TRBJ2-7	TGTGCCAGCAGCTTGGGGAGGGGGACTCTCTCCTACGAGCAGTACTTC	CASSLGRGTLSYEQYF
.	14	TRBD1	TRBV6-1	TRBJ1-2	TGTGCCAGCAGTGATCGAGGACAGGGGGATGGCTACACCTTC	CASSDRGQGDGYTF
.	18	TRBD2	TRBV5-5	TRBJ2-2	TGTGCCAGCAGCTTGGCCCTAGCGGGAGGGCCCTCAACCGGGGAGCTGTTTTTT	CASSLALAGGPSTGELFF
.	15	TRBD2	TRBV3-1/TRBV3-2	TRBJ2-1	TGTGCCAGCAGTTCCGGGACTAGCGTTGGGAATGAGCAGTTCTTC	CASSSGTSVGNEQFF
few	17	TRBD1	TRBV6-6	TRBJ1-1	TGTGCCAGCAGTCTCAACCGGGACAGGGGAGTTAGCACTGAAGCTTTCTTT	CASSLNRDRGVSTEAFF
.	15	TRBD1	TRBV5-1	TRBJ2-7	TGCGCCAGCAGCGACCGGGACAGCAGCTCCTACGAGCAGTACTTC	CASSDRDSSSYEQYF